Reported below is one T cell receptor (beta chain). This clonotype was recorded at least ten times. Its antigen specificity is not known. Base qualities are not provided; no much larger clone lies one nucleotide away. These data are taken from a study of regulatory T cells in long-lasting Graves disease (dated by TCRdb to the early 2020s). Study-wide context: Patients with newly diagnosed Graves' disease had been on antithyroid drugs for under 3 months. A total of roughly 35 samples underwent TCR sequencing: around 13 from persistent and around 20 from newly diagnosed Graves' disease patients. Patients with persistent Graves' disease were compared with patients with newly diagnosed Graves' disease using TCR sequencing and RNA sequencing of peripheral blood. The study was registered as a clinical trial and conducted in China.

What the time point label conveys for this sample: newly diagnosed GD, antithyroid drugs for less than 3 months. For both TCR sequencing and RNA sequencing, RNA was extracted from PBMCs in TRIzol. Graves' disease was diagnosed according to American Thyroid Association guidelines. Patients for the study were recruited at an endocrinology department in Xi'an, China. Each patient gave about 10 milliliters of peripheral blood, collected in an EDTA anticoagulant tube. PBMCs were isolated by Ficoll Paque Plus density gradient separation without further T cell sorting. RNA quality was checked with an Agilent 2100 Bioanalyzer and agarose gel, and concentration with a NanoDrop 2000. Library preparation was by multiplex PCR. Sequencing was performed on an Illumina HiSeq 4000. TCR beta libraries were built with iRepertoire HTBI primers and Arm-PCR amplification of CDR3 regions. Before sequencing, the PCR products underwent gel purification. The study's processing was this. A total of roughly 67 TRBV and about 13 TRBJ segments were identified across samples and were used for gene usage analysis of CDR3 amino acid clonotypes. COPE and FqMerger were used to merge the filtered high-quality paired reads into contigs. BLAST was used to align contigs to IMGT TRBV, TRBD and TRBJ reference genes, and CDR3 was defined according to IMGT. Highly expanded clones were defined as clonotypes with a frequency above 0.1%. Shannon entropy served as the measure of repertoire diversity, while the Gini coefficient captured V-J evenness. Clonotypes shared by more than one individual were considered public. Using fastp trimming at Q25 and MiXCR clonotype assembly, TCRdb reanalyzed the public sequencing data and kept in-frame beta chains. Each CDR3 protein gets just one entry, which takes the most common genes and DNA from the rows behind it. TCRdb, not the original authors, processed these V and J calls. For this sample there are 540,000 or so distinct CDR3 sequences; about 14% appear just once. The ten biggest clones cover 10% of the sample.

The CDR3, cysteine through phenylalanine, is 15 amino acids long. Kept here is only the CDR3 DNA, which spans 45 bases and is read in frame from base 1. Between the V and J ends, shortened by 3 bases and 0 bases respectively, the junction contains 9 bases. The germline V gene (reference sequence) provides CDR1 LNHDA and CDR2 SQIVND. The paper's findings and limits, for the study overall: Peripheral blood alone was examined, since thyroid tissue, which constituted the primary lesion, could not be accessed. The authors noted that the small sample size was a limitation that may lower accuracy. Persistent Graves' disease patients showed lower TCR Shannon entropy and fewer highly expanded clones than newly diagnosed patients, suggesting clonal expansion. A larger number of public clonotypes was shared among persistent patients (about 2,700) than among newly diagnosed patients (approximately 1,000). Persistent disease showed preferential use of TRBV28, TRBJ1-2 and TRBJ2-5, whereas newly diagnosed disease favored TRBV20-1 and TRBJ2-1. Sequencing and analysis were restricted to the TCR beta chain.

In addition, the sample was reused for a study of T cells in Graves' hyperthyroidism and ophthalmopathy. The second investigation adds: A patient counted as having stable Graves' hyperthyroidism if no progression to ophthalmopathy occurred over 18 months of follow-up. The hyperthyroidism patients were between 18 and 65 years old and newly diagnosed, with a disease duration of less than 2 months. Exclusion was applied to patients with uncontrolled infections, other autoimmune diseases, pregnancy or lactation. Diagnoses were established on the basis of clinical symptoms, serum thyroxine and TRAb, thyroid ultrasound, and orbital computed tomography. For the first round of RT-PCR on the TCR CDR3, the HTBI primer set was used together with the Qiagen OneStep RT-PCR kit. Most expanded thyroid clonotypes (frequency above 0.001) were also found in blood, which suggests that blood repertoires may mirror thyroid immune responses. A 13 V-J signature model separated ophthalmopathy from stable hyperthyroidism, with over 85% sensitivity and around 84% specificity in cross-validation and 80%/75% in testing. In validation, the model predicted progression to ophthalmopathy a median of about 6.5 months before onset, with 65% to 71% sensitivity and just under 75% specificity. To identify TCR V-J signatures that set the groups apart, the researchers used a discovery cohort of 100 patients, made up of 40 to 45 with Graves' ophthalmopathy and some 60 with stable Graves' hyperthyroidism. Prospective prediction of ophthalmopathy was tested in an independent validation cohort of 18 to 20 hyperthyroidism patients and some 17 patients who later progressed to ophthalmopathy. The 100 or so discovery patients were divided at random into training and test sets in a 7:3 ratio. In addition, the study compared T-cell repertoires in thyroid tissue and in blood from about 6 Graves' hyperthyroidism patients. After sampling, hyperthyroidism patients received methimazole starting at 30 mg daily, and ophthalmopathy patients received high-dose intravenous methylprednisolone. A second multiplex PCR round built the libraries, followed by size selection and purification. Libraries were sequenced paired-end with 100 bp reads on an Illumina HiSeq2000. SOAPnuke was used to process the raw data, with reads discarded if the reads contained adapters or uncalled bases, had a mean Phred below 15, or lacked an exact constant-primer or identifier match. High-quality paired reads were merged using COPE v1.2.5, and each unique nucleotide sequence was defined as a clonotype. MiTCR v1.1 was used to align the clonotypes against IMGT TRBV, TRBD and TRBJ reference segments. The analysis included only V-J combinations with a frequency above 0.0001, which together covered 99.2% of the repertoires. A TCS score was defined as the ratio between F50 (clonal expansion) and ExV (chaos), using BLOSUM62-based TCRdist between CDR3 peptides within each V-J. Welch's t-statistics and random forest reduced around 520 V-J features to roughly 13, which were used in a naive Bayes classifier (R e1071). Sample size was not statistically predetermined, and investigators were not blinded to group allocation. TCR Vbeta CDR3 sequencing of 135 peripheral blood samples (over 40 ophthalmopathy, 75 to 85 hyperthyroidism and 17 progressor patients) is reported in the paper.

The sample consisted of peripheral blood mononuclear cells (PBMCs), taken at new diagnosis, from a patient treated with antithyroid drugs. The TCR sequence derives from a man under 40 with Graves disease. Donor details come from another sample of the same person, matched by shared clones. The chain was built from TRBV19 and TRBJ1-3, with the D gene uncertain. The CDR3 sequence is CASSIARISGNTIYF. The DNA sequence follows: TGTGCCAGTAGTATCGCACGGATCTCTGGAAACACCATATATTTT.